One sample yielded the 9 T cell receptor beta chains listed below, sequenced in a study of a mutant IDH1 vaccine in newly diagnosed glioma. Measured with immunoSEQ multiplex PCR; TCRdb has only the in-frame clones, and not every one. The table records some 22,000 clones, around 80% of them present only once. As to time point: week 11, during vaccination. Each dose delivered 300 ug of mutant IDH1 20-mer peptide subcutaneously with imiquimod. These receptors have no identified antigens. Sample: PBMCs, taken from a glioma patient whose treatment included an IDH1 peptide vaccine. These receptors all come from a man aged 35-49 years with glioma.

The sample holds a few counts of this clone. CDR3 nucleotides: TGTGCCAGTCGGACTAGCGGAACCTACGAGCAGTACTTC. Its translation is CASRTSGTYEQYF. The rearrangement uses TRBV19 and TRBJ2-7, with 10 bases lining up with TRBD2. V was pared by 8 bases and J by 2 bases, with 3 bases of the junction left unmatched. CDR1 is LNHDA, CDR2 SQIVND, per germline (reference sequence). The CDR3 length is 13 residues.

In this sample, this clone turned up a few times. This chain uses TRBV9 with TRBJ1-1; D is undetermined. This CDR3 comprises 12 residues. The germline V gene encodes CDR1 SGDLS and CDR2 YYNGEE. With 3 bases removed from V and 1 base from J, the gap between germline ends came to 4 bases. The CDR3 sequence is CASSAPNTEAFF. CDR3 coding DNA: TGTGCCAGCAGCGCCCCGAACACTGAAGCTTTCTTT.

In nucleotides, the CDR3 is TGTGCCAGCAGCTTACAGAGCCGATCTGAAAAACTGTTTTTT. Residues: CASSLQSRSEKLFF. The chain employs TRBV7-9 and TRBJ1-4; unclear D gene. Per the germline V gene, CDR1 is SEHNR and CDR2 is FQNEAQ (reference sequence). The CDR3 contains 14 residues. Trimming removed 2 bases from V and 7 bases from J, with 11 bases in between.

The chain employs TRBV11-2 and TRBJ2-1, with 7 bases fitting TRBD2. The CDR3 totals 16 residues. Unmatched junction bases numbered 11, after V lost 5 bases and J lost 4 bases. CDR1 is SGHAT and CDR2 is FQNNGV in the germline V gene. The CDR3 is CASSPRGGRNYNEQFF. DNA for the CDR3: TGTGCCAGCAGCCCTCGGGGCGGGAGAAATTACAATGAGCAGTTCTTC. Variable domain in full (rest from reference TRBV11-2 and TRBJ2-1): EAGVAQSPRYKIIEKRQSVAFWCNPISGHATLYWYQQILGQGPKLLIQFQNNGVVDDSQLPKDRFSAERLKGVDSTLKIQPAKLEDSAVYLCASSPRGGRNYNEQFFGPGTRLTVL.

The J gene is TRBJ2-1, the V gene TRBV15; D remains ambiguous. V was shortened by 1 base and J by 10 bases, with 11 bases between the two germline ends. The CDR3 has 13 residues. Germline CDR1 is LNHNV and CDR2 is YYDKDF (reference sequence). CDR3 region: CATSRAKGREQFF. The DNA of the CDR3 is TGTGCCACCAGCAGAGCAAAGGGCCGAGAGCAGTTCTTC.

The sample holds one count of this clone. The V call is TRBV7-9, the J call TRBJ2-2; D unresolved. The length of the CDR3 is 13 residues. V was trimmed by 6 bases and J by 3 bases, leaving 8 bases between them. Germline CDR1 is SEHNR and CDR2 is FQNEAQ (reference sequence). The CDR3 protein is CASSSRHTGELFF. The CDR3 coding sequence is TGTGCCAGCAGTTCCAGACACACCGGGGAGCTGTTTTTT.

The gene calls are TRBV10-3 and TRBJ2-5; 7 bases are shared with TRBD2. Germline lookup yields CDR1 ENHRY and CDR2 SYGVKD. Trimming removed 3 bases from V and 5 bases from J; junction bases left unmatched: 18. The CDR3 totals 18 residues. The CDR3 sequence: CAISDDEGRDWVLETQYF. DNA of the CDR3: TGTGCCATCAGTGACGACGAAGGGAGGGACTGGGTGCTGGAGACCCAGTACTTC.

V gene TRBV6-5 combines with J gene TRBJ1-5; D is ambiguous. The V gene lost 6 bases and the J gene lost 2 bases, with 14 bases spanning the gap. Germline CDR1 and CDR2: MNHEY and SVGAGI. The CDR3 has 15 amino acids. This CDR3 is CASRPTLWGNQPQHF. The CDR3 nucleotides read TGTGCCAGCAGACCTACACTTTGGGGCAATCAGCCCCAGCATTTT.

The genes are TRBV11-3 and TRBJ2-2; 7 bases are shared with TRBD1. The CDR3 contains 15 residues. Germline values: CDR1 SGHNT, CDR2 YENEEA. V lost 5 bases to trimming and J lost 6 bases; unmatched junction nucleotides: 9. Here the CDR3 reads CASSLTGIGAGELFF. The CDR3 nucleotides are TGTGCCAGCAGCCTGACAGGGATTGGGGCCGGGGAGCTGTTTTTT.